The T cell receptor beta chain described here comes from a study of cytomegalovirus exposure and HLA in healthy donors (dated 2017 in TCRdb). As for the study more broadly: An earlier analysis of several hundred of the donors reported about 300 Gb of sequence data and 95 million to 140 million unique TCR beta sequences obtained from some 200 million T cells. An early release covering about 600 HLA-typed donors comprised approximately 290 gigabases of sequencing data and 85 million to 100 million unique TCR sequences. Of the roughly 410 genotyped donors, more than 75% were placed in the genetic ancestry cluster associated with self-reported Caucasian donors. The study aimed to test whether cataloging public T cell receptors could reveal signatures of past pathogen exposure. The T cell repertoires of roughly 660 subjects were profiled by immunosequencing and related to cytomegalovirus serostatus. A separate validation cohort of more than 100 different subjects was used in addition to the roughly 670-subject first cohort. High-throughput TCR immunosequencing, statistical association of individual TCRs with disease status, and machine learning were combined to predict cytomegalovirus infection status. To study patterns of TCR occurrence, a later analysis re-analyzed previously published TCR beta repertoires from hundreds of donors and added high-resolution HLA genotyping. In the later analysis, no new phenotypic data were used to find candidate immune exposures; instead, reliance was placed on TCR beta sequences and their occurrence across donors. In an earlier analysis of several hundred of the donors, high-throughput TCR beta sequencing was used to judge whether each TCR beta V gene segment behaved as functional or pseudogenic. Donor age, sex, ethnicity and CMV serostatus were compiled together with the repertoire data. In a later genetic analysis, genome-wide SNP genotypes for about 65% of the roughly 700 donors were used, and that subset was treated as a discovery cohort. Every discovery cohort repertoire had been produced on one sequencing platform. Class I and class II HLA loci were covered by the typing at four-digit resolution. Typing coverage varied by locus: roughly 620-640 donors for A, B, C, DRB1 and DQB1; roughly 510 for DQA1; around 570 for DPA1; approximately 470 for DPB1. Because of strong linkage in the cohort, 5 or 6 DR-DQ haplotypes were treated as single units for association and clustering. Across roughly 420 genotyped donors of the cohort, an average of roughly 250,000 unique TCR beta nucleotide sequences per donor were sequenced, and approximately 17% of those sequences were non-productive.

Receptors were amplified or captured by the immunoSEQ multiplex PCR assay. The multiplex PCR relied on a mix of 60 forward primers for TCR Vbeta segments and 13 reverse primers for TCR Jbeta segments. The CDR3 region of rearranged TCR beta genes was amplified from genomic DNA by a multiplex PCR assay. On the Illumina HiSeq System, the amplified TCR beta libraries were sequenced as 87-base-pair reads. On the authors' methods: Across the roughly 670 repertoires, a later analysis counted 60 million to 90 million unique TCR beta chains, some 11 million of which were shared by at least two donors. Raw reads were error-corrected and collapsed into unique sequences by a nearest-neighbor algorithm in which closely related sequences were merged to remove PCR and sequencing errors. Alignment of CDR3 sequences to IMGT reference sequences was used to assign V, D and J gene segments. For a sequence to be retained, a match of at least six nucleotides was required to both a V gene segment and a J gene segment. Rearrangements were called productive when the CDR3 lacked stop codons and stayed in frame with V and J; all others were non-productive. Following IMGT convention, CDR3 was defined as the stretch from the second conserved V-encoded cysteine up to the conserved J-encoded phenylalanine. Sequences without an unambiguous match to a single V gene segment were excluded from the earlier analysis of several hundred of the donors. An earlier analysis of a few hundred of the donors called V segments functional above 56.7% productive rearrangements and segregating when the between-donor standard deviation exceeded 5%. A statistical classification framework was built to diagnose cytomegalovirus status from the catalog of TCR beta chain sequences. In a later analysis, TCR nucleotide sequences were compared against IMGT/GENE-DB human TR gene sequences so that V and J genes could be assigned. In a later analysis, CDR3 sequences and most-parsimonious VDJ recombination scenarios were assigned using the TCRdist pipeline. In a later analysis, each TCR beta chain was defined by its CDR3 amino acid sequence together with its V-gene family, and reads without a unique V-gene family were excluded. In a later analysis, 500 to 650 highly shared, low-generation-probability nucleotide sequences were removed to address suspected cross-contamination and a sequencing artifact. For each public chain, a later analysis derived a clonal expansion index from normalized ranks of inferred template counts within each repertoire. Generation probabilities in a later analysis came from a VDJ recombination model fitted to out-of-frame rearrangements, and those results were checked against IGoR. A later analysis scored TCR-TCR, TCR-HLA and TCR-CMV co-occurrence with hypergeometric tests, applying a repertoire-size bias correction to TCR pairs. In a later analysis, false discovery rates were estimated by permuting HLA or CMV assignments 20 times. In a later analysis, co-occurring TCRs were grouped using DBSCAN, with TCRdist sequence similarity added in when clustering inside HLA-allele-positive subsets. For co-occurrence clustering, repertoires with fewer than 30,000 or more than 120,000 public chains were excluded, along with about five repertoires with anomalous nucleotide sharing. Drawn from immuneACCESS, this table holds only the in-frame rearrangements with V and J called that TCRdb kept. Clones are partly lost; checked studies trace under half to an unresolved V gene and leave the rest unexplained. V, J and clone size are those of that table, while D and trimming were read from the DNA. Recorded for this sample are 150,000 to 200,000 clones; around 77% of them occurred a single time. The ten largest clones capture around 1.9% of the sample.

Notes on this clone: Its binding antigen is unknown. There are no base qualities to consult, and no much larger clone falls within one base.

Study-wide findings and limitations: At a false discovery rate of 0.05, a later analysis linked around 15,000 TCR beta sequences to specific HLA alleles. Strong co-occurrence of HLA alleles, especially DR and DQ, made assigning TCR associations to individual alleles difficult. In a later analysis, HLA-associated TCR beta chains were found to be more clonally expanded and to have lower generation probabilities than equally common non-associated chains. CMV serostatus was the only immune exposure information available for the cohort. Because HLA typing was unavailable for some donors at each locus, only the typed subset was used in association tests. A cluster of highly shared sequence variants was judged likely to be a technical artifact of the sequencing pipeline. Several of the top co-occurrence clusters appeared to be linked to parvovirus B19, influenza, CMV and Epstein-Barr virus, according to a later analysis. Linkage disequilibrium might explain the correlated functional status among segregating V segments, but an unknown experimental factor could not be ruled out. In an earlier analysis of 587 of the donors, most TCR beta V segments were observed in productive rearrangements about 90% or about 30% of the time, broadly matching IMGT annotations. The presence/absence analyses assumed that sequencing depth was roughly uniform across donors, and that assumption may not be true. In a later analysis, the rate of TCR association differed among HLA loci, with DRB1 alleles having the most associated TCRs and HLA-C alleles having the fewest. In a later genetic analysis, a missense DCLRE1C variant was associated with V-gene and J-gene trimming of TCR beta chains, and the association was replicated in an independent cohort. A later analysis found that most CMV-associated TCR beta chains appeared HLA-restricted, with HLA associations seemingly driven largely by CMV exposure. A further reported finding was that TCR beta sequences accurately predicted the HLA-A and HLA-B alleles for most subjects in the first cohort. Some IMGT-functional V segments, including TRBV6-2 and TRBV6-3, could not be told apart with the 87-base-pair reads, so those segments were excluded. Cytomegalovirus status was reported to be diagnosed by the classifier with high specificity and sensitivity in both the original and validation cohorts. A total of about 180 TCR beta chains were listed by the study as associated with cytomegalovirus. The cohort was sequenced for TCR beta chains only, and without alpha or paired-chain data the features that could be detected were limited. The earlier analysis of 587 of the donors excluded some 15 rarely observed V segments, including chromosome 9 orphons, because counts were too low. Compared with the approximately 600-donor mean, donors in an Asian-associated ancestry cluster had fewer N-insertions in productive TCRs, according to a later genetic analysis. Most TCR sequences were seen in very few donors, while some public TCRs were found in many individuals. The authors suggested that the approach could potentially be extended to other disease states and immunological phenotypes. A few of the identified cytomegalovirus-associated TCR beta chains were confirmed in vitro to be specific for cytomegalovirus antigens.

In total, over 600 healthy bone marrow donors made up the cohort. At the time of sampling, all cohort members were nominally healthy, though unrecorded immune exposures were likely present. The donor was CMV seropositive and was included in the group of some 290 seropositive cohort members. Each donor provided a peripheral blood sample, and peripheral blood mononuclear cells were used for TCR beta sequencing. The Qiagen DNeasy Blood Extraction Kit was used to extract genomic DNA from the blood cell samples. At the junction V is shortened by 3 bases and J by 4 bases; bases outside the gene matches: 5. From a lookup of the germline V gene, CDR1 and CDR2 are SGHVS and FQNEAQ. The CDR3 contains 14 residues, cysteine and phenylalanine counted. The DNA shown is the 42-base CDR3, in frame from base 1.

The chain is made from TRBV7-8 and TRBJ2-7, and TRBD1 aligns with 8 junction nucleotides. The sample comprised PBMCs. This receptor was identified in a woman aged 25 to 39 in good health and CMV-seropositive. This receptor has the CDR3 CASSLVRQGYEQYF. The nucleotide sequence reads as follows: TGTGCCAGCAGCTTGGTTCGACAGGGGTACGAGCAGTACTTC.